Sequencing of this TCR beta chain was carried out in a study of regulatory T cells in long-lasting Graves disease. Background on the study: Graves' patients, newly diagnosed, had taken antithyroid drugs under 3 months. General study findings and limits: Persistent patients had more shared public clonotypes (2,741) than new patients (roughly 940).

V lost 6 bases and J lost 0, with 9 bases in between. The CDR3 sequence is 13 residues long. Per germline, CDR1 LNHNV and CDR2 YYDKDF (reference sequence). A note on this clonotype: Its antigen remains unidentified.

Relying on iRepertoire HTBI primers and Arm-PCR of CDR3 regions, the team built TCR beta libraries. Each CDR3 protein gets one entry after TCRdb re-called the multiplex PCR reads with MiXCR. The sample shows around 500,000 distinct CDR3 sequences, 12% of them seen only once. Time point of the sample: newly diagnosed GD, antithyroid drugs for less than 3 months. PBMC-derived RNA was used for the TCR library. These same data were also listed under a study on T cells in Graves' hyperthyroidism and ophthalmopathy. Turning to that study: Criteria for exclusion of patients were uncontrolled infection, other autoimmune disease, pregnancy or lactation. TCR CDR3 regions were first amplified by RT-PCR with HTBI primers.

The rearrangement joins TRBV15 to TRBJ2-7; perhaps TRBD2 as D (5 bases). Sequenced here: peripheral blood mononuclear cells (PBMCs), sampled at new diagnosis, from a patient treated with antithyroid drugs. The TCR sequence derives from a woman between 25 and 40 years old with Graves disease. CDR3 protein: CATRLSGSYEQYF. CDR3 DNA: TGTGCCACCAGGCTAAGCGGCTCCTACGAGCAGTACTTC.